This T cell receptor (beta chain) was retrieved from a study of shared clonotypes between healthy human individuals. Findings and caveats of the study: When compared with the clonotypes that were shared by all four sorted-subset donors, the non-shared clonotypes turned out to have lower generation probabilities. Clonotype sharing among the donors was expected to vary with sequencing depth.

Of note for this clone: Its antigen remains unidentified.

The CDR3 is made up of 15 amino acids. Germline-derived CDR1 and CDR2 are SGHVS and FQNEAQ. Trimming cost V 2 bases and J 6 bases, with 16 bases left between them. Naive CD8 cells lacked CD45RO and underwent positive selection for CCR7, leaving out terminally differentiated effector memory CD45RA+ cells. Data came from immunoSEQ multiplex PCR; TCRdb stores just in-frame clones and leaves some out. The table shows about 1,900,000 clones, with 85% to 95% occurring only once. Material for sequencing was naive CD8+ T cells sorted from blood. This sequence originates from a young man in good health. The chain combines TRBV7-8 with TRBJ1-2; a possible D gene is TRBD1 (6 bases). The chain's CDR3 is CASSLHEGDPHGYTF. The CDR3 nucleotides are TGTGCCAGCAGCTTACATGAGGGGGACCCGCATGGCTACACCTTC.